Reported below is one TCR beta chain. Its target is not known. The method was immunoSEQ multiplex PCR; TCRdb's version includes in-frame clones alone and lacks a portion of them. The repertoire has around 2.5 million clones, approximately 93% of them found once; the top ten carry about 0.34%. This CDR3 has 13 amino acids. This sample is drawn from a study of shared clonotypes between healthy human individuals. Findings and caveats of the study: What limited the represented genetic and exposure-history diversity was the small number of donors.

The material sequenced was naive CD4+ T cells from PBMCs. Regarding subset: CD45RA+ positively selected. The V gene is TRBV21-1, the J gene TRBJ2-7; the table's D call TRBD2 went unverified against the DNA. TRBV21-1 constitutes a pseudogene. This sequence originates from a man aged 18 to 29 in good health. Some clones in this sample may be carry-over from other donors' samples. CDR3 residues: CASSKGEGYEQYF. The CDR3 nucleotides read TGTGCCAGCAGCAAAGGGGAGGGATACGAGCAGTACTTC.